The clone carrying this TCR beta chain is a singleton in its sample. This sample was included in a study of blood T cell repertoires in COVID-19. Overall study: Samples of COVID-19 (acute and convalescent) were obtained from the United States, Italy and Spain. Sample material is recorded as cDNA or gDNA derived from T cells, B-cell-depleted T cells, or PBMCs.

CDR1 is SNHLY and CDR2 is FYNNEI in the germline V gene. The trim removed 6 bases at V and 0 bases at J, leaving 3 bases unmatched. The CDR3 runs 14 residues. In the authors' methods: Reference gene primer amplification in the assay estimated nucleated cell counts. TCRdb's copy holds only in-frame clones and misses some; the assay was immunoSEQ multiplex PCR. V and J calls and clone size are as listed in that table; D and trimming were resolved from the DNA. Here the sample spans about 83,000 clones, approximately 86% being singletons. The J gene is TRBJ1-1, the V gene TRBV2, with 8 bases identical to TRBD1. Sequencing input: peripheral blood. The sequence was obtained from a woman aged 45-59 years with active or convalescent COVID-19. CDR3 sequence: CASSLQGVNTEAFF. The CDR3 DNA reads as TGTGCCAGCAGCCTACAGGGGGTGAACACTGAAGCTTTCTTT.